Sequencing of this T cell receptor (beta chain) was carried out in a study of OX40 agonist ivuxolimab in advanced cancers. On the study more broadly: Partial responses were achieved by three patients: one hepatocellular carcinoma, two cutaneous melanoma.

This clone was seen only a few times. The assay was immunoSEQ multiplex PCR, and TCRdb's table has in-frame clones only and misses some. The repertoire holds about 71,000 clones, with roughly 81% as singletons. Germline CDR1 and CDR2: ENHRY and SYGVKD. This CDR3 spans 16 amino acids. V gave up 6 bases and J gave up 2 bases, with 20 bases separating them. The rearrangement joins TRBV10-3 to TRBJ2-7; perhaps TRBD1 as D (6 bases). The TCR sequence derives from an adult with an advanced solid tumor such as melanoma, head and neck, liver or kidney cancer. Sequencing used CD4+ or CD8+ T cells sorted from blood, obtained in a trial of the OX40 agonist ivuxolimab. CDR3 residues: CAIRSLGRTATYEQYF. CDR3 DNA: TGTGCCATCAGGTCCCTTGGGCGGACAGCAACCTACGAGCAGTACTTC.